These T cell receptor beta chains were read from a single sample in a study of cytomegalovirus exposure and HLA in healthy donors. Sequencing used immunoSEQ multiplex PCR; TCRdb keeps in-frame clones, though not all of them. Found here are 100,000 to 150,000 clones, about 74% of them singletons; the top ten hold over 3.5%. The material sequenced was PBMCs. These receptors were taken from a woman between 45 and 65 years old in good health and CMV-seropositive. Both conserved end residues are part of each CDR3. A D gene is named only where the DNA matches it firmly. Rows give clone size only sometimes, using once, few, many, or a class for an expanded clone.

TRBJ2-1 | . | TRBV5-1 | few | TGCGCCAGCAGCTTGGCACAGCTTACCTACAATGAGCAGTTCTTC | CASSLAQLTYNEQFF
TRBJ2-1 | TRBD2 | TRBV9 | . | TGTGCCAGCAGCGTAAACGCGCGGGGGGGGGAGCAGTTCTTC | CASSVNARGGEQFF
TRBJ2-5 | TRBD2 | TRBV6-1 | . | TGTGCCAGCATTCCGGGGGGGCGGGAGACCCAGTACTTC | CASIPGGRETQYF
TRBJ2-2 | . | TRBV7-9 | . | TGTGCCAGCAGCTGGTACACTAGCAGGGTGAACACCGGGGAGCTGTTTTTT | CASSWYTSRVNTGELFF
TRBJ2-7 | . | TRBV7-9 | . | TGTGCCAGCAGCTTTTCGGCAGGGCGGGAGCAGTACTTC | CASSFSAGREQYF
TRBJ1-5 | TRBD1 | TRBV18 | . | TGTGCCAGCTCAGCGCCAGGGGGCGGAGGTCAGCCCCAGCATTTT | CASSAPGGGGQPQHF
TRBJ1-6 | . | TRBV15 | . | TGTGCCACCAGCAGAGTGCGGGGGTTAGGCTATAATTCACCCCTCCACTTT | CATSRVRGLGYNSPLHF
TRBJ2-5 | TRBD2 | TRBV27 | . | TGTGCCAGCAGTTTCCCGGGAGCGGGGCCAGAGACCCAGTACTTC | CASSFPGAGPETQYF
TRBJ2-3 | . | TRBV14 | . | TGTGCCAGCAGCCCCCAGGGGGGATCGGTTACGCAGTATTTT | CASSPQGGSVTQYF
TRBJ2-3 | . | TRBV2 | . | TGTGCCAGCAGTCGGACCAGGGGTTCAGATACGCAGTATTTT | CASSRTRGSDTQYF
TRBJ1-6 | TRBD1 | TRBV14 | . | TGTGCCAGCAGCCGAGGGACAGGGGGCGGGTATTCACCCCTCCACTTT | CASSRGTGGGYSPLHF
TRBJ2-2 | TRBD1 | TRBV6-6 | . | TGTGCCAGCGAAAAAACCGGGACAGGGGCGACCGGGGAGCTGTTTTTT | CASEKTGTGATGELFF
TRBJ2-2 | . | TRBV2 | . | TGTGCCAGCAGTGAGAGGCAAACCGGGGAGCTGTTTTTT | CASSERQTGELFF
TRBJ2-6 | . | TRBV30 | . | TGTGCCTGGAGTCTCGGGGAGGCCAACGTCCTGACTTTC | CAWSLGEANVLTF
TRBJ1-4 | . | TRBV7-9 | few | TGTGCCAGCAGCTTAGCTGGCAGGGGAGATCCCCTACGTGAAAAACTGTTTTTT | CASSLAGRGDPLREKLFF
TRBJ1-1 | . | TRBV15 | . | TGTGCCACCAGCAGAGAGACAGCAAACGCTGAAGCTTTCTTT | CATSRETANAEAFF
TRBJ1-4 | TRBD1 | TRBV25-1 | once | TGTGCCAGCAGTGACCCCAGGGGGCTGGGAGAAAACCTGTTTTTT | CASSDPRGLGENLFF
TRBJ1-5 | TRBD1 | TRBV18 | . | TGTGCCAGCTCACCTGTCGACAGGGTAAGAGATCAGCCCCAGCATTTT | CASSPVDRVRDQPQHF
TRBJ2-3 | . | TRBV19 | . | TGTGCCAGTAGTATAGAGACGGGGGGCACAGATACGCAGTATTTT | CASSIETGGTDTQYF
TRBJ2-6 | . | TRBV5-6 | . | TGTGCCAGCAGCTCCTATAGGTACGTCGTGTCTGGGGCCAACGTCCCGACTTTC | CASSSYRYVVSGANVPTF
TRBJ1-5 | . | TRBV4-1 | . | TGCGCCAGCAGCCAAACAGGGTTGAGCAATCAGCCCCAGCATTTT | CASSQTGLSNQPQHF
TRBJ2-5 | TRBD2 | TRBV15 | once | TGTGCCACCAGCAGAGAGGTTGAGCGGGGAGTCCAAGAGACCCAGTACTTC | CATSREVERGVQETQYF
TRBJ2-7 | TRBD1 | TRBV5-6 | once | TGTGCCAGCAGCTTGGGGGGGACAGGGGGGCGCTACGAGCAGTACTTC | CASSLGGTGGRYEQYF
TRBJ2-2 | TRBD1 | TRBV12-5 | . | TGTGCTAGTGGTTTGGGACAGGGGGCGGTCACCGGGGAGCTGTTTTTT | CASGLGQGAVTGELFF
TRBJ1-1 | . | TRBV7-2 | . | TGTGCCAGCAGCTTAGTTACACAGAACACTGAAGCTTTCTTT | CASSLVTQNTEAFF
TRBJ2-3 | TRBD2 | TRBV5-1 | . | TGCGCCAGCAGCCCGGGACTAGAAGGAAATACGCAGTATTTT | CASSPGLEGNTQYF
TRBJ2-2 | TRBD2 | TRBV9 | . | TGTGCCAGCAGCGTAGATCACGGGGGGGCTTCCGGGGAGCTGTTTTTT | CASSVDHGGASGELFF
TRBJ1-6 | . | TRBV10-2 | . | TGCGCCAGCGGCCCAGGCAATTCACCCCTCCACTTT | CASGPGNSPLHF
TRBJ1-2 | . | TRBV30 | . | TGTGCCTGGAGTGGAGGTCCCTATGGCTACACCTTC | CAWSGGPYGYTF
TRBJ2-2 | . | TRBV19 | once | TGTGCCAGTAGTATGGGGCCCACCGGGGAGCTGTTTTTT | CASSMGPTGELFF
TRBJ2-1 | . | TRBV6-5 | . | TGTGCCAGCAGTTACGCGCATGAGCAGTTCTTC | CASSYAHEQFF
TRBJ1-1 | . | TRBV6-5 | . | TGTGCCAGCAGCCTTGAGAGGAACACTGAAGCTTTCTTT | CASSLERNTEAFF
TRBJ1-2 | TRBD1 | TRBV27 | . | TGTGCCAGCTCGGGACAGCCGAATACCTACTATGGCTACACCTTC | CASSGQPNTYYGYTF
TRBJ2-3 | TRBD1 | TRBV30 | . | TGTGCCTGGAGTTACAGGGGTGGTACGCAGTATTTT | CAWSYRGGTQYF
TRBJ1-2 | . | TRBV10-3 | . | TGTGCCATCAGTGAGGGGCTCGGTACCTATGGCTACACCTTC | CAISEGLGTYGYTF